The 17 T cell receptor beta chains listed next were all sequenced from one sample in a study of technical replicates of blood from several donors. Clones were sequenced by immunoSEQ multiplex PCR, and TCRdb holds only the in-frame ones, with some missing. The table has approximately 92,000 clones, roughly 95% seen once. The sample comprised T cells isolated from PBMCs. These receptors were taken from a human donor in good health.

This clone was seen just once. V gene TRBV7-9 combines with J gene TRBJ1-2; D unresolved. Trimming removed 3 bases at V and 5 bases at J, with 10 bases between. The germline V gene has CDR1 SEHNR and CDR2 FQNEAQ (reference sequence). This CDR3 is 13 amino acids long. The CDR3 DNA reads TGTGCCAGCAGCTTTGGGCAGATTTATGGCTACACCTTC. Its translation: CASSFGQIYGYTF.

The rearrangement uses TRBV7-6 and TRBJ2-7; no clear D gene. Looked up from germline, CDR1 is SGHVS and CDR2 is FNYEAQ. Deletions cut 4 bases from V and 2 bases from J, with 12 bases between. There are 14 residues in the CDR3. CDR3: CASSSERDTYEQYF. The CDR3, as DNA: TGTGCCAGCAGCTCGGAACGTGACACCTACGAGCAGTACTTC.

The rearrangement uses TRBV18 and TRBJ1-1; the D is unclear. Deletions cut 9 bases from V and 3 bases from J, with 17 bases between. The CDR3 runs 14 residues. Germline-derived CDR1 and CDR2 are KGHSH and LQKENI. The chain's CDR3 is CASLPQEFHTEAFF. CDR3 nucleotide sequence: TGTGCCAGTCTTCCCCAGGAATTCCACACTGAAGCTTTCTTT. The whole variable domain, remainder taken from reference TRBV18 and TRBJ1-1, is NAGVMQNPRHLVRRRGQEARLRCSPMKGHSHVYWYRQLPEEGLKFMVYLQKENIIDESGMPKERFSAEFPKEGPSILRIQQVVRGDSAAYFCASLPQEFHTEAFFGQGTRLTVV.

This clone was picked up a small number of times. This chain joins TRBV7-3 and TRBJ1-3, with D tentatively TRBD1 (6 bases). This CDR3 contains 16 residues. Germline assignment: CDR1 SGHTA and CDR2 FQGTGA. The V and J ends lost 0 bases and 0 bases respectively, with 9 bases between them. The CDR3 bases are TGTGCCAGCAGCTTAACGGGGGCCTTCTCTGGAAACACCATATATTTT. This codes for CASSLTGAFSGNTIYF.

The CDR3 loop is CASSQAVTSAPYEQYF. CDR3 bases: TGTGCCAGCAGCCAAGCGGTAACTAGCGCCCCATACGAGCAGTACTTC. V gene TRBV4-2 combines with J gene TRBJ2-7, with 7 bases matching TRBD2. The CDR3 loop spans 16 amino acids. The ends lost 1 base at V and 4 bases at J; junction bases unmatched: 10. Germline V gene data show CDR1 as LGHNA and CDR2 as YNFKEQ.

This clone was observed a single time. CDR3 loop: CASSLQGNEQFF. CDR3 DNA: TGTGCCAGCAGTTTACAGGGGAATGAGCAGTTCTTC. The genes are TRBV27 and TRBJ2-1; a possible D gene is TRBD1 (6 bases). In germline, CDR1 is MNHEY, CDR2 SMNVEV (reference sequence). The CDR3 consists of 12 residues. V lost 2 bases, J lost 7 bases, and 6 bases lay in between.

This clone was counted a single time. The chain joins TRBV5-1 to TRBJ1-2, with 9 bases lining up with TRBD1. J was trimmed by 8 bases and V by 2 bases; bases with no gene match: 4. The CDR3 has 13 residues. Per the germline V gene, CDR1 is SGHRS and CDR2 is YFSETQ. The CDR3 DNA sequence: TGCGCCAGCAGCTTACAGGGGGCGCGAGGCTACACCTTC. Its protein is CASSLQGARGYTF.

The rearrangement uses TRBV29-1 and TRBJ2-7, with D perhaps TRBD2 (6 bases). The V end was cut by 5 bases, the J end by 0 bases, with 20 bases between. The CDR3 covers 16 residues. Germline V lookup: CDR1 SQVTM, CDR2 ANQGSEA. CDR3 sequence: CSVLYLYGGGSYEQYF. Written as DNA, the CDR3 is TGCAGCGTTCTCTATCTTTACGGGGGTGGCTCCTACGAGCAGTACTTC.

This sequence joins TRBV25-1 and TRBJ1-2, with D unresolved. The germline V and J ends were trimmed by 4 bases and 2 bases, with 8 bases remaining between them. Germline V gene lookup returns CDR1 MGHDK and CDR2 SYGVNS. This CDR3 has 13 residues. The DNA for the CDR3 is TGTGCCAGCAGTGGTAAAGCAAACTATGGCTACACCTTC. This gives the protein CASSGKANYGYTF.

The V gene is TRBV9, the J gene TRBJ2-1; no reliable D call. Trimming pared 4 bases from V and 8 bases from J, leaving 19 bases between. The germline CDR1 and CDR2 sequences are SGDLS and YYNGEE. The CDR3 extends over 15 amino acids. The CDR3, as DNA: TGTGCCAGCAGCCTCCTAACCTCACGGTCCCATGAGCAGTTCTTC. Its translation is CASSLLTSRSHEQFF. The complete variable domain, with remaining parts taken from reference TRBV9 and TRBJ2-1, reads DSGVTQTPKHLITATGQRVTLRCSPRSGDLSVYWYQQSLDQGLQFLIQYYNGEERAKGNILERFSAQQFPDLHSELNLSSLELGDSALYFCASSLLTSRSHEQFFGPGTRLTVL.

The V gene is TRBV4-1, the J gene TRBJ2-1; TRBD2 agrees at 7 bases. Germline V gene lookup returns CDR1 MGHRA and CDR2 YSYEKL. The CDR3 is 13 residues long. V was clipped by 3 bases and J by 10 bases; unmatched bases: 6. The CDR3 DNA reads TGCGCCAGCAGCCAGATCTCTAGCGGCGAGCAGTTCTTC. It codes for CASSQISSGEQFF.

V and J are TRBV5-4 and TRBJ2-2; possibly TRBD2 for D (5 bases). CDR1 and CDR2 from the germline V gene are SGHNT and YYREEE (reference sequence). Trimming left V 5 bases short and J 4 bases short, with 15 bases between. The CDR3 totals 15 residues. The DNA of the CDR3 is TGTGCCAGCAGTCCAGACGGCGGGCGCACCGGGGAGCTGTTTTTT. It encodes CASSPDGGRTGELFF.

The rearrangement uses TRBV18 and TRBJ2-2; possibly TRBD1 for D (6 bases). This CDR3 contains 15 residues. The germline V and J ends were trimmed by 4 bases and 2 bases, with 11 bases remaining between them. The germline gives CDR1 KGHSH, CDR2 LQKENI. As DNA, the CDR3 is TGTGCCAGCTCACTTGGACAGCTAAACACCGGGGAGCTGTTTTTT. Protein sequence: CASSLGQLNTGELFF.

This clone was detected a few times. This sequence joins TRBV11-3 and TRBJ1-2; 8 nucleotides line up with TRBD1. Unmatched junction bases numbered 5, after V lost 6 bases and J lost 8 bases. Germline V gene data show CDR1 as SGHNT and CDR2 as YENEEA. This CDR3 is 12 amino acids long. The CDR3 sequence: CASRQGASGYTF. The CDR3 DNA follows: TGTGCCAGCAGGCAGGGGGCGAGCGGCTACACCTTC.

The chain employs TRBV12-5 and TRBJ1-2; maybe TRBD1 (6 bases). CDR1 is LGHNT and CDR2 is FRNRAP in the germline V gene. The V end lost 2 bases, the J end lost 8 bases, and 12 bases lay between the germline ends. The CDR3 spans 13 residues. The CDR3 DNA reads as TGTGCTAGTGGTTTGAGACAGGTCCAAGGCTACACCTTC. Translation: CASGLRQVQGYTF.

The chain couples TRBV6-1 to TRBJ2-1, with 11 positions matching TRBD2. Germline V gene lookup returns CDR1 MNHNS and CDR2 SASEGT. The trim removed 6 bases at V and 8 bases at J, leaving 6 bases unmatched. CDR3 length: 14 residues. The CDR3 sequence: CASRLAGEVDEQFF. In nucleotides, the CDR3 is TGTGCCAGCAGACTAGCGGGAGAGGTGGATGAGCAGTTCTTC.

The genes are TRBV5-6 and TRBJ1-1; TRBD1 is a possible D gene (6 bases). CDR3 length: 13 residues. V lost 2 bases and J 4 bases, leaving 9 bases between the germline ends. Germline CDR1 is SGHDT and CDR2 is YYEEEE. The CDR3 loop is CASSFAGATEAFF. Written as DNA, the CDR3 is TGTGCCAGCAGCTTTGCAGGGGCCACTGAAGCTTTCTTT.